A selection of T cell receptor beta chains follows, all from one sample in a study of somatic mutations in cytotoxic T cells in rheumatoid arthritis. The protocol was immunoSEQ multiplex PCR, while the TCRdb copy is restricted to in-frame clones and leaves out a portion. In the table there are approximately 23,000 clones, nearly 80% of which are singletons. Source material: CD8+ T cells sorted from blood. The receptors shown here come from an adult with rheumatoid arthritis. Both conserved end residues are part of each CDR3. Fields, in order: clone size, J gene, D gene, V gene, CDR3 protein, CDR3 DNA. The D gene is left open where the match is weak. The size field is filled for only some rows; it gives once, few, many or a size class.

abundance: .
j_gene: TRBJ2-3
d_gene: TRBD2
v_gene: TRBV19
CDR3aa: CASSVGLAGADTQYF
CDR3nt: TGTGCCAGTAGTGTTGGACTAGCGGGGGCAGATACGCAGTATTTT

abundance: .
j_gene: TRBJ2-7
d_gene: .
v_gene: TRBV11-2
CDR3aa: CASSLDRHEQYF
CDR3nt: TGTGCCAGCAGCTTAGATCGTCACGAGCAGTACTTC

abundance: few
j_gene: TRBJ1-1
d_gene: .
v_gene: TRBV25-1
CDR3aa: CASRADSITEAFF
CDR3nt: TGTGCCAGCAGGGCGGACAGTATCACTGAAGCTTTCTTT

abundance: few
j_gene: TRBJ2-3
d_gene: TRBD2
v_gene: TRBV4-1
CDR3aa: CASSQVPPAGGSLRTDTQYF
CDR3nt: TGCGCCAGCAGCCAAGTGCCGCCAGCGGGGGGATCCTTGCGCACAGATACGCAGTATTTT

abundance: .
j_gene: TRBJ1-5
d_gene: .
v_gene: TRBV10-3
CDR3aa: CAISGRGFDQPQHF
CDR3nt: TGTGCCATCAGTGGCAGGGGATTTGATCAGCCCCAGCATTTT

abundance: .
j_gene: TRBJ1-6
d_gene: .
v_gene: TRBV27
CDR3aa: CASSFLGGRVSPLHF
CDR3nt: TGTGCCAGCAGTTTTTTGGGGGGAAGGGTTTCACCCCTCCACTTT

abundance: .
j_gene: TRBJ1-2
d_gene: .
v_gene: TRBV5-6
CDR3aa: CASSLDPFTASHGYTF
CDR3nt: TGTGCCAGCAGCTTGGATCCCTTTACAGCTTCCCATGGCTACACCTTC

abundance: .
j_gene: TRBJ2-7
d_gene: TRBD2
v_gene: TRBV7-7
CDR3aa: CASSAGTSGSYEQYF
CDR3nt: TGTGCCAGCAGCGCCGGGACTAGCGGCTCCTACGAGCAGTACTTC

abundance: .
j_gene: TRBJ2-7
d_gene: .
v_gene: TRBV6-1
CDR3aa: CASSLTTYEQYF
CDR3nt: TGTGCCAGCAGTCTCACTACCTACGAGCAGTACTTC

abundance: .
j_gene: TRBJ2-3
d_gene: TRBD1
v_gene: TRBV5-4
CDR3aa: CASSRDRGRTDTQYF
CDR3nt: TGTGCCAGCAGCCGGGACAGGGGTAGGACAGATACGCAGTATTTT

abundance: .
j_gene: TRBJ2-1
d_gene: TRBD2
v_gene: TRBV7-8
CDR3aa: CASSLTSGRHEQFF
CDR3nt: TGTGCCAGCAGCTTAACTAGCGGGAGGCATGAGCAGTTCTTC

abundance: .
j_gene: TRBJ2-5
d_gene: .
v_gene: TRBV5-6
CDR3aa: CASSLVPSQVYF
CDR3nt: TGTGCCAGCAGCTTAGTCCCGTCTCAGGTGTACTTC

abundance: .
j_gene: TRBJ2-3
d_gene: TRBD2
v_gene: TRBV6-5
CDR3aa: CASSLGGSDTQYF
CDR3nt: TGTGCCAGCAGCCTGGGAGGGTCAGATACGCAGTATTTT

abundance: .
j_gene: TRBJ2-7
d_gene: .
v_gene: TRBV5-8
CDR3aa: CASSRTGNSYEQYF
CDR3nt: TGTGCCAGCAGCCGCACAGGGAATTCCTACGAGCAGTACTTC

abundance: .
j_gene: TRBJ1-1
d_gene: TRBD1
v_gene: TRBV6-5
CDR3aa: CASSIQGLNTEAFF
CDR3nt: TGTGCCAGCAGTATACAGGGGTTGAACACTGAAGCTTTCTTT

abundance: .
j_gene: TRBJ2-1
d_gene: .
v_gene: TRBV9
CDR3aa: CASSERLDEQFF
CDR3nt: TGTGCCAGCAGCGAGAGACTAGATGAGCAGTTCTTC

abundance: .
j_gene: TRBJ1-1
d_gene: .
v_gene: TRBV19
CDR3aa: CASSSPGGGTEAFF
CDR3nt: TGTGCCAGTAGCAGCCCAGGAGGAGGCACTGAAGCTTTCTTT

abundance: .
j_gene: TRBJ1-2
d_gene: TRBD1
v_gene: TRBV4-1
CDR3aa: CASSQDEGQGLIYGYTF
CDR3nt: TGCGCCAGCAGCCAAGATGAGGGACAGGGGCTGATCTATGGCTACACCTTC

abundance: once
j_gene: TRBJ2-3
d_gene: .
v_gene: TRBV7-8
CDR3aa: CASSLRRSEQYF
CDR3nt: TGTGCCAGCAGCTTGAGGCGATCTGAGCAGTATTTT

abundance: .
j_gene: TRBJ2-2
d_gene: .
v_gene: TRBV5-1
CDR3aa: CASSLGARELFF
CDR3nt: TGCGCCAGCAGCTTGGGGGCCCGGGAGCTGTTTTTT

abundance: .
j_gene: TRBJ1-1
d_gene: .
v_gene: TRBV6-5
CDR3aa: CASSYSEGAMNTEAFF
CDR3nt: TGTGCCAGCAGTTACTCGGAAGGGGCCATGAACACTGAAGCTTTCTTT

abundance: .
j_gene: TRBJ2-3
d_gene: .
v_gene: TRBV10-3
CDR3aa: CAISELTSNTDTQYF
CDR3nt: TGTGCCATCAGTGAGTTAACTAGCAACACAGATACGCAGTATTTT

abundance: .
j_gene: TRBJ1-4
d_gene: .
v_gene: TRBV4-1
CDR3aa: CASSQFMGPATNEKLFF
CDR3nt: TGCGCCAGCAGCCAATTCATGGGGCCTGCAACTAATGAAAAACTGTTTTTT

abundance: .
j_gene: TRBJ1-5
d_gene: .
v_gene: TRBV4-2
CDR3aa: CASSQDPNQPQHF
CDR3nt: TGTGCCAGCAGCCAAGACCCAAATCAGCCCCAGCATTTT

abundance: .
j_gene: TRBJ2-1
d_gene: TRBD2
v_gene: TRBV7-9
CDR3aa: CASSSTSGSPYEQFF
CDR3nt: TGTGCCAGCAGCTCCACTAGCGGGAGTCCCTATGAGCAGTTCTTC

abundance: few
j_gene: TRBJ2-5
d_gene: TRBD1
v_gene: TRBV7-9
CDR3aa: CASSLRDRGLGETQYF
CDR3nt: TGTGCCAGCAGCCTCCGGGACAGGGGGCTGGGGGAGACCCAGTACTTC

abundance: .
j_gene: TRBJ2-1
d_gene: TRBD2
v_gene: TRBV11-2
CDR3aa: CASSQFSPGLAGDNEQFF
CDR3nt: TGTGCCAGCAGTCAATTTTCCCCCGGGCTAGCGGGGGACAATGAGCAGTTCTTC

abundance: .
j_gene: TRBJ2-3
d_gene: TRBD2
v_gene: TRBV4-1
CDR3aa: CASSQEKSGSLGTDTQYF
CDR3nt: TGCGCCAGCAGCCAAGAGAAGAGCGGGAGCCTTGGCACAGATACGCAGTATTTT

abundance: once
j_gene: TRBJ2-7
d_gene: .
v_gene: TRBV27
CDR3aa: CASSWADRFYEQYF
CDR3nt: TGTGCCAGCAGTTGGGCAGACAGATTCTACGAGCAGTACTTC

abundance: .
j_gene: TRBJ1-2
d_gene: .
v_gene: TRBV6-6
CDR3aa: CASSKYQAGRDGYTF
CDR3nt: TGTGCCAGCAGCAAATACCAGGCAGGTCGTGATGGCTACACCTTC

abundance: .
j_gene: TRBJ1-2
d_gene: .
v_gene: TRBV10-2
CDR3aa: CASSENGGRNYGYTF
CDR3nt: TGCGCCAGCAGTGAGAACGGGGGGAGGAACTATGGCTACACCTTC

abundance: .
j_gene: TRBJ1-4
d_gene: .
v_gene: TRBV4-2
CDR3aa: CASSQAGPKLFF
CDR3nt: TGTGCCAGCAGCCAAGCCGGGCCTAAACTGTTTTTT

abundance: .
j_gene: TRBJ1-6
d_gene: .
v_gene: TRBV4-3
CDR3aa: CASSQDKSLRRSPLHF
CDR3nt: TGCGCCAGCAGCCAAGACAAATCGCTAAGGCGTTCACCCCTCCACTTT

abundance: .
j_gene: TRBJ2-5
d_gene: .
v_gene: TRBV7-6
CDR3aa: CASSLAKGGAPKETQYF
CDR3nt: TGTGCCAGCAGCTTAGCGAAGGGGGGGGCACCTAAAGAGACCCAGTACTTC

abundance: .
j_gene: TRBJ1-2
d_gene: .
v_gene: TRBV5-1
CDR3aa: CASSSYGGPNYGYTF
CDR3nt: TGCGCCAGCAGCTCGTACGGAGGTCCTAACTATGGCTACACCTTC

abundance: .
j_gene: TRBJ2-5
d_gene: .
v_gene: TRBV16
CDR3aa: CASSPLSGQETQYF
CDR3nt: TGTGCCAGCAGCCCCCTTTCGGGCCAAGAGACCCAGTACTTC

abundance: .
j_gene: TRBJ2-2
d_gene: TRBD1
v_gene: TRBV5-1
CDR3aa: CASSRTRQGAGELFF
CDR3nt: TGCGCCAGCAGCCGTACGAGACAGGGGGCCGGGGAGCTGTTTTTT

abundance: .
j_gene: TRBJ1-5
d_gene: .
v_gene: TRBV15
CDR3aa: CATSAGNQPQHF
CDR3nt: TGTGCCACCTCAGCTGGGAATCAGCCCCAGCATTTT

abundance: .
j_gene: TRBJ1-4
d_gene: .
v_gene: TRBV27
CDR3aa: CASSTTVIGEKLFF
CDR3nt: TGTGCCAGCAGTACGACTGTAATCGGTGAAAAACTGTTTTTT

abundance: .
j_gene: TRBJ2-1
d_gene: TRBD2
v_gene: TRBV27
CDR3aa: CASSFLASGGLSSYNEQFF
CDR3nt: TGTGCCAGCAGTTTCCTGGCTAGCGGGGGCCTGAGCTCCTACAATGAGCAGTTCTTC

abundance: .
j_gene: TRBJ2-7
d_gene: TRBD1
v_gene: TRBV2
CDR3aa: CASSELTGGSYEQYF
CDR3nt: TGTGCCAGCAGTGAATTGACAGGGGGGTCCTACGAGCAGTACTTC

abundance: .
j_gene: TRBJ2-1
d_gene: .
v_gene: TRBV19
CDR3aa: CASSWYNEQFF
CDR3nt: TGTGCCAGTAGCTGGTACAATGAGCAGTTCTTC

abundance: .
j_gene: TRBJ2-2
d_gene: .
v_gene: TRBV2
CDR3aa: CASFFGAKLFF
CDR3nt: TGTGCCAGCTTTTTTGGGGCGAAGCTGTTTTTT

abundance: .
j_gene: TRBJ2-7
d_gene: TRBD1
v_gene: TRBV7-9
CDR3aa: CASSGDRGSPYEQYF
CDR3nt: TGTGCCAGCAGCGGCGACAGGGGGTCCCCCTACGAGCAGTACTTC

abundance: .
j_gene: TRBJ2-1
d_gene: .
v_gene: TRBV27
CDR3aa: CASSYSGNSYNEQFF
CDR3nt: TGTGCCAGCAGTTATAGCGGAAACTCCTACAATGAGCAGTTCTTC

abundance: few
j_gene: TRBJ2-7
d_gene: .
v_gene: TRBV7-9
CDR3aa: CASSSGGGEQYF
CDR3nt: TGTGCCAGCAGTTCAGGTGGGGGCGAGCAGTACTTC

abundance: .
j_gene: TRBJ2-7
d_gene: .
v_gene: TRBV14
CDR3aa: CASSLTGLVFYEQYF
CDR3nt: TGTGCCAGCAGCCTGACAGGCCTTGTGTTCTACGAGCAGTACTTC

abundance: .
j_gene: TRBJ1-1
d_gene: TRBD1
v_gene: TRBV25-1
CDR3aa: CASTWGQGTHTEAFF
CDR3nt: TGTGCCAGCACCTGGGGACAGGGGACGCACACTGAAGCTTTCTTT

abundance: .
j_gene: TRBJ1-5
d_gene: .
v_gene: TRBV4-2
CDR3aa: CASSLWLGGNQPQHF
CDR3nt: TGTGCCAGCAGCCTGTGGCTCGGGGGGAATCAGCCCCAGCATTTT

abundance: .
j_gene: TRBJ1-2
d_gene: .
v_gene: TRBV5-1
CDR3aa: CASSLGANYGYTF
CDR3nt: TGCGCCAGCAGCTTAGGCGCTAACTATGGCTACACCTTC

abundance: .
j_gene: TRBJ2-7
d_gene: .
v_gene: TRBV10-1
CDR3aa: CASSDRDSFRVEQYF
CDR3nt: TGCGCCAGCAGTGATAGGGACTCCTTCCGAGTGGAGCAGTACTTC

abundance: .
j_gene: TRBJ1-1
d_gene: TRBD1
v_gene: TRBV7-9
CDR3aa: CASSEDRVYTEAFF
CDR3nt: TGTGCCAGCAGCGAGGACAGGGTTTATACTGAAGCTTTCTTT

abundance: .
j_gene: TRBJ2-1
d_gene: TRBD1
v_gene: TRBV28
CDR3aa: CASSFPGTGAYNEQFF
CDR3nt: TGTGCCAGCAGTTTCCCCGGGACAGGGGCCTACAATGAGCAGTTCTTC